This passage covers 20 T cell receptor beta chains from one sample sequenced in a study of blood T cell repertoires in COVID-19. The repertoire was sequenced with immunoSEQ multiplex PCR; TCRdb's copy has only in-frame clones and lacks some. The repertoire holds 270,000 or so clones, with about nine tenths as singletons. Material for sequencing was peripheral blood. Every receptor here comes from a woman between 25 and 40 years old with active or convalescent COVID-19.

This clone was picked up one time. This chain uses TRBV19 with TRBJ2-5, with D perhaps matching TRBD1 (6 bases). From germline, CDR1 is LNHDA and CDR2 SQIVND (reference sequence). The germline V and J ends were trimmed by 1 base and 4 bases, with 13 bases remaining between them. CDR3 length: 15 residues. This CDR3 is CASSIAQGPRETQYF. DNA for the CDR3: TGTGCCAGTAGTATAGCCCAGGGGCCCCGAGAGACCCAGTACTTC.

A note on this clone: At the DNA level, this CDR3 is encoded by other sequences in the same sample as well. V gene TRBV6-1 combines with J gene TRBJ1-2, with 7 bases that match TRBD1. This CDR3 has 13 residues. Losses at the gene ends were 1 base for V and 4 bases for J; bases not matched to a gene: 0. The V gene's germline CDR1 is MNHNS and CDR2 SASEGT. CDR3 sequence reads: CASSEGQGYGYTF. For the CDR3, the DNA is TGTGCCAGCAGTGAAGGACAGGGCTATGGCTACACCTTC.

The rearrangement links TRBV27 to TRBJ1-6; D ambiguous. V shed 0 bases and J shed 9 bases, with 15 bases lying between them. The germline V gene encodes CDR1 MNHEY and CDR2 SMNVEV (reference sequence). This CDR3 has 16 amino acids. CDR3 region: CASSLSPRTFGSPLHF. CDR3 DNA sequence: TGTGCCAGCAGTTTATCCCCGAGGACTTTCGGTTCACCCCTCCACTTT.

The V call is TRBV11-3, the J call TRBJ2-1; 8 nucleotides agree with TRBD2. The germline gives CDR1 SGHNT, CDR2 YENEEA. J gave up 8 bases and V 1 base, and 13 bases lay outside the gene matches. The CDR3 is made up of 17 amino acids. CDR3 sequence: CASSLVVSGGGPYEQFF. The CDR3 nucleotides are TGTGCCAGCAGCTTAGTGGTATCGGGCGGGGGGCCCTATGAGCAGTTCTTC.

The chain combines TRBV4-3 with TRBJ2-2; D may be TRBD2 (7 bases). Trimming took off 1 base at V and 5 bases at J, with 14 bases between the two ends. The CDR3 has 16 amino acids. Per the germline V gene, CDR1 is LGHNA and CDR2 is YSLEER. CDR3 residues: CASSQVSGGRTGELFF. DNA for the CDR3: TGCGCCAGCAGCCAAGTTTCCGGGGGGCGGACCGGGGAGCTGTTTTTT.

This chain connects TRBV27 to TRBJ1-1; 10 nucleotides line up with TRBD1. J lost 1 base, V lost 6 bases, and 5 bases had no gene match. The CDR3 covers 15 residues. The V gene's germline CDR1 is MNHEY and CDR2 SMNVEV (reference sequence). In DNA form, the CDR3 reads TGTGCCAGCAGCGGGGACAGGGGAGGGAACACTGAAGCTTTCTTT. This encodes CASSGDRGGNTEAFF.

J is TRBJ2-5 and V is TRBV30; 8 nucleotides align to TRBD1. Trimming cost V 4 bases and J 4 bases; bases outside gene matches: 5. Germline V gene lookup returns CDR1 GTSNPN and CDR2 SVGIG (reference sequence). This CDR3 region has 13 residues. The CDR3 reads CAWTRTGSETQYF. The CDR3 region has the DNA TGTGCCTGGACCCGGACAGGGTCAGAGACCCAGTACTTC. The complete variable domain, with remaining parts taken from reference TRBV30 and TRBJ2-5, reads SQTIHQWPATLVQPVGSPLSLECTVEGTSNPNLYWYRQAAGRGLQLLFYSVGIGQISSEVPQNLSASRPQDRQFILSSKKLLLSDSGFYLCAWTRTGSETQYFGPGTRLLVL.

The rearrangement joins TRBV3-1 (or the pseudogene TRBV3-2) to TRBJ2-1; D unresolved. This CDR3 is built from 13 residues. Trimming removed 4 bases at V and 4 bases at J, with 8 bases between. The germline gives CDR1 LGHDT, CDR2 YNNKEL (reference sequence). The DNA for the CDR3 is TGTGCCAGCAGCCCGTCAGCGTACAATGAGCAGTTCTTC. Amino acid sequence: CASSPSAYNEQFF.

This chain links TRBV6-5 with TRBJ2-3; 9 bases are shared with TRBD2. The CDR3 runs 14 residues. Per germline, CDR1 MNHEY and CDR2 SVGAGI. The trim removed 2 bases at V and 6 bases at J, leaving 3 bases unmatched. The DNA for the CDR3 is TGTGCCAGCAGTTACGCGGGGGGGGCGGATACGCAGTATTTT. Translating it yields CASSYAGGADTQYF.

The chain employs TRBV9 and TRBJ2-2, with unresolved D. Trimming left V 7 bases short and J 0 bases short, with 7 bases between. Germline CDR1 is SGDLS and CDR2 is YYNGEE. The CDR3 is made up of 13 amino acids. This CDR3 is CASGLSNTGELFF. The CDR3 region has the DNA TGTGCCAGCGGGCTTTCGAACACCGGGGAGCTGTTTTTT.

Here the CDR3 reads CASSQDHGDTQYF. CDR3 in DNA: TGTGCCAGCAGCCAAGATCACGGAGATACGCAGTATTTT. This chain links TRBV3-1 (or the pseudogene TRBV3-2) with TRBJ2-3; D remains ambiguous. Germline V gene sequence: CDR1 LGHDT, CDR2 YNNKEL (reference sequence). The CDR3 runs to 13 residues. The V and J ends lost 0 bases and 5 bases respectively, with 6 bases between them.

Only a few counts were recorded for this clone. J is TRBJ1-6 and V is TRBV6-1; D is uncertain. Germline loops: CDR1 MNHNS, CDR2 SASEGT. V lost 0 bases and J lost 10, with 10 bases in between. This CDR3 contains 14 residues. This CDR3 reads CASSEALPGSPLHF. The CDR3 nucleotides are TGTGCCAGCAGTGAAGCGCTTCCGGGGTCACCCCTCCACTTT.

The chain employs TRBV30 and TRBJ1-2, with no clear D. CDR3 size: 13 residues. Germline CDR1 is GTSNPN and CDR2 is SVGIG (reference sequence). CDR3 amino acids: CAVGVGANYGYTF. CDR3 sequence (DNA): TGTGCGGTAGGCGTGGGAGCTAACTATGGCTACACCTTC.

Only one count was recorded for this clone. CDR3: CASSLRRNNEQFF. In nucleotides, the CDR3 is TGTGCCAGCAGTTTAAGGCGGAACAATGAGCAGTTCTTC. V usage is TRBV27 and J usage is TRBJ2-1; no reliable D call. The V and J ends lost 2 bases and 5 bases respectively, with 7 bases between them. The germline V gene encodes CDR1 MNHEY and CDR2 SMNVEV (reference sequence). The CDR3 spans 13 residues.

The CDR3 sequence is CATSGTQGAPNQPQHF. CDR3 in DNA: TGTGCCACCAGTGGAACACAGGGGGCACCCAATCAGCCCCAGCATTTT. The V gene is TRBV24-1, the J gene TRBJ1-5; 9 bases match TRBD1. Germline loops: CDR1 KGHDR, CDR2 SFDVKD. This CDR3 comprises 16 residues. The junction had 7 bases not matched to a gene; V was cut back by 5 bases and J by 3 bases.

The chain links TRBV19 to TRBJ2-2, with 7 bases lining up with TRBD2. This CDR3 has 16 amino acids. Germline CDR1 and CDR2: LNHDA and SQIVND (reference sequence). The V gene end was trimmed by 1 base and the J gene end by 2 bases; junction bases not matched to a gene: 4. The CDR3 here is CASSIVLAANTGELFF. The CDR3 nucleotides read TGTGCCAGTAGTATAGTGCTAGCGGCCAACACCGGGGAGCTGTTTTTT.

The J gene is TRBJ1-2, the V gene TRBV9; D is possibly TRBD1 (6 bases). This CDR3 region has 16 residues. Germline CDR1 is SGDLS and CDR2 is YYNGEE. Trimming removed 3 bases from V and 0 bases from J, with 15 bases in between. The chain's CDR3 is CASSAPKGHPNYGYTF. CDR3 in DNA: TGTGCCAGCAGCGCTCCGAAGGGACACCCTAACTATGGCTACACCTTC.

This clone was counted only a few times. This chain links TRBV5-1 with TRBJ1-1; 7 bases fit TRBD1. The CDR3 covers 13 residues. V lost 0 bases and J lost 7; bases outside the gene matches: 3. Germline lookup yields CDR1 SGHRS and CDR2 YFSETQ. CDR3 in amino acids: CASSLADRFEAFF. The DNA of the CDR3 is TGCGCCAGCAGCTTGGCGGACAGGTTTGAAGCTTTCTTT.

The CDR3 bases are TGTGCCAGCAGTGAAGTGACACAGGGGGCGGCTGGCTACACCTTC. Amino acids: CASSEVTQGAAGYTF. The V call is TRBV2, the J call TRBJ1-2, with TRBD1 matching 9 bases. This CDR3 comprises 15 residues. Per germline, CDR1 SNHLY and CDR2 FYNNEI. V shed 1 base and J 7 bases; nucleotides not matched to a gene: 7.

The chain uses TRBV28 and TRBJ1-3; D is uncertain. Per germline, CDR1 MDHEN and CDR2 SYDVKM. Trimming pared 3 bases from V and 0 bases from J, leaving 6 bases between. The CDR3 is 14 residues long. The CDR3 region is CASSLSNSGNTIYF. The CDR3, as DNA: TGTGCCAGCAGTTTGTCTAACTCTGGAAACACCATATATTTT.